A selection of T cell receptor beta chains follows, all from one sample in a study of blood T cell repertoires in COVID-19. This table comes from immunoSEQ multiplex PCR, and its TCRdb copy is limited to in-frame clones, with some not included. The sample lists 110,000 to 150,000 clones; approximately 80% were seen once. The sequenced sample was peripheral blood. These receptors came from a man in his 60s with active or convalescent COVID-19. CDR3s include the opening cysteine and the closing phenylalanine or tryptophan. D genes are given only for firm matches. Rows may omit the clone size; those that give it use once, few, many or a size class.

>TRBV12-5|16|-|TRBJ1-4|-
CASGLGGTLDDEKLFF
TGTGCTAGTGGTTTGGGAGGGACATTGGACGATGAAAAACTGTTTTTT
>TRBV7-2|15|-|TRBJ1-1|-
CASSSAPGGNTEAFF
TGTGCCAGCAGCTCCGCACCGGGGGGGAACACTGAAGCTTTCTTT
>TRBV18|16|-|TRBJ2-2|-
CASSPLGTTDTGELFF
TGTGCCAGCTCACCCCTCGGGACAACTGACACCGGGGAGCTGTTTTTT
>TRBV10-3|14|once|TRBJ1-5|-
CAISDTNSNQPQHF
TGTGCCATCAGTGACACAAATAGCAATCAGCCCCAGCATTTT
>TRBV13|11|-|TRBJ2-7|-
CASSTTTEQYF
TGTGCCAGCAGCACGACAACCGAGCAGTACTTC
>TRBV6-5|16|-|TRBJ1-6|-
CASSYSSGGHNSPLHF
TGTGCCAGCAGTTACTCCAGCGGGGGCCATAATTCACCCCTCCACTTT
>TRBV6-2/TRBV6-3|16|-|TRBJ2-6|-
CASSPTEYSGANVLTF
TGTGCCAGCAGCCCCACGGAGTATTCTGGGGCCAACGTCCTGACTTTC
>TRBV9|16|-|TRBJ2-3|TRBD2
CASSVATSDSTDTQYF
TGTGCCAGCAGCGTAGCTACTAGCGATAGCACAGATACGCAGTATTTT
>TRBV10-1|17|few|TRBJ2-3|-
CASSGGGSGKGGDTQYF
TGCGCCAGCAGCGGAGGGGGAAGCGGGAAGGGCGGAGATACGCAGTATTTT
>TRBV18|17|once|TRBJ2-2|TRBD2
CASSPRAGGAGTGELFF
TGTGCCAGCTCACCACGAGCGGGAGGAGCGGGCACCGGGGAGCTGTTTTTT
>TRBV10-3|18|once|TRBJ2-2|TRBD2
CAISELGLADSNTGELFF
TGTGCCATCAGTGAATTAGGACTAGCGGACTCGAACACCGGGGAGCTGTTTTTT
>TRBV7-2|15|once|TRBJ1-5|-
CASSLVRNSNQPQHF
TGTGCCAGCAGCCTCGTGAGAAATAGCAATCAGCCCCAGCATTTT
>TRBV12-3/TRBV12-4|12|-|TRBJ1-1|-
CASSLRGTEAFF
TGTGCCAGCAGTTTAAGGGGGACTGAAGCTTTCTTT
>TRBV7-2|15|-|TRBJ2-5|-
CASSLARGGGETQYF
TGTGCCAGCAGCTTAGCGAGGGGGGGCGGAGAGACCCAGTACTTC
>TRBV5-1|18|-|TRBJ2-2|TRBD2
CASSLPTLGLGGTGELFF
TGCGCCAGCAGCTTGCCAACACTCGGGCTGGGAGGGACCGGGGAGCTGTTTTTT
>TRBV5-1|14|-|TRBJ1-4|-
CASSLEGQGDKLFF
TGCGCCAGCAGCCTAGAAGGACAAGGAGATAAACTGTTTTTT
>TRBV9|16|-|TRBJ1-1|TRBD1
CASSPRNGQENTEAFF
TGTGCCAGCAGCCCCCGAAATGGACAGGAGAACACTGAAGCTTTCTTT
>TRBV5-6|13|-|TRBJ1-2|-
CASSLLSGNGYTF
TGTGCCAGCAGCTTGCTGTCAGGGAATGGCTACACCTTC
>TRBV3-1/TRBV3-2|15|-|TRBJ2-2|-
CASSQGVGGIGELFF
TGTGCCAGCAGCCAAGGGGTAGGGGGAATCGGGGAGCTGTTTTTT
>TRBV19|19|-|TRBJ1-6|TRBD1
CASSSGQGAWSSYNSPLHF
TGTGCCAGTAGTAGTGGACAGGGGGCTTGGAGCTCCTATAATTCACCCCTCCACTTT
>TRBV4-3|16|once|TRBJ2-7|TRBD1
CASSQHTGTGLNEQYF
TGCGCCAGCAGCCAACATACCGGGACAGGGTTGAACGAGCAGTACTTC
>TRBV24-1|16|once|TRBJ2-3|TRBD1
CATSDQDRDSTDTQYF
TGTGCCACCAGTGACCAAGACAGGGACAGCACAGATACGCAGTATTTT
>TRBV12-3/TRBV12-4|13|once|TRBJ1-6|TRBD1
CASRRDRISPLHF
TGTGCCAGCAGGCGGGACAGGATCTCACCCCTCCACTTT
>TRBV27|15|-|TRBJ1-4|-
CASSLGTSTNEKLFF
TGTGCCAGCAGCTTGGGGACTTCAACTAATGAAAAACTGTTTTTT
>TRBV3-1/TRBV3-2|15|-|TRBJ2-3|TRBD2
CASSLSGGGTDTQYF
TGTGCCAGCAGCCTATCGGGGGGTGGCACAGATACGCAGTATTTT
>TRBV5-8|16|-|TRBJ2-1|-
CASSLGWGPAYNEQFF
TGTGCCAGCAGCTTGGGATGGGGGCCTGCCTACAATGAGCAGTTCTTC
>TRBV7-6|13|-|TRBJ1-2|-
CASSNTANYGYTF
TGTGCCAGCAGCAACACAGCTAACTATGGCTACACCTTC
>TRBV6-5|13|-|TRBJ1-5|-
CASRGGGIQPQHF
TGTGCCAGCAGGGGCGGGGGGATTCAGCCCCAGCATTTT
>TRBV20-1|16|-|TRBJ2-1|TRBD2
CSASTGTSGGYNEQFF
TGCAGTGCAAGTACCGGGACTAGCGGCGGTTACAATGAGCAGTTCTTC
>TRBV15|18|-|TRBJ1-2|-
CATSRAGTQAKTGYGYTF
TGTGCCACCAGCAGAGCCGGGACACAAGCGAAAACGGGCTATGGCTACACCTTC
>TRBV10-1|16|-|TRBJ2-2|-
CASSPGGGGYTGELFF
TGCGCCAGCAGTCCAGGGGGCGGGGGATACACCGGGGAGCTGTTTTTT